One sample yielded the 13 T cell receptor beta chains listed below, sequenced in a study of blood T cell repertoires in COVID-19. Sequencing used immunoSEQ multiplex PCR; TCRdb keeps in-frame clones, though not all of them. The sample contains some 330,000 clones, over 80% of which appear only once. The specimen was PBMCs or T cells enriched from blood (not recorded which). The receptors come from a woman in her fifties or sixties who had recovered from COVID-19.

This clone was seen just once. The chain joins TRBV14 to TRBJ1-4, with TRBD1 as a possible D gene (5 bases). Trimming shortened V by 2 bases and J by 7 bases, and 14 bases separated the two germline ends. Germline V gene lookup returns CDR1 SGHDN and CDR2 FVKESK. The CDR3 consists of 15 residues. CDR3 sequence reads: CASSQPGTRGEKLFF. In DNA form, the CDR3 reads TGTGCCAGCAGCCAACCCGGGACTCGAGGTGAAAAACTGTTTTTT.

The chain is built from TRBV19 and TRBJ2-1; 12 positions match TRBD2. V lost 5 bases and J lost 2; bases outside the gene matches: 13. This CDR3 has 19 residues. Germline V gives CDR1 LNHDA, CDR2 SQIVND (reference sequence). As DNA, the CDR3 is TGTGCCAGTAGTCTCCTAGCGGGAGGGCATTGGAGGGCCTACAATGAGCAGTTCTTC. This gives the protein CASSLLAGGHWRAYNEQFF.

J is TRBJ1-4 and V is TRBV18, with D unresolved. Trimming cost V 3 bases and J 8 bases, with 7 bases left between them. Germline V gene sequence: CDR1 KGHSH, CDR2 LQKENI. The CDR3 extends over 12 amino acids. The DNA of the CDR3 is TGTGCCAGCTCACCTAGTCGGGAAAAACTGTTTTTT. Amino acid sequence: CASSPSREKLFF.

V gene TRBV30 combines with J gene TRBJ1-2, with 8 bases identical to TRBD1. The CDR3 consists of 14 residues. The germline V gene has CDR1 GTSNPN and CDR2 SVGIG (reference sequence). V shed 4 bases, J shed 3 bases, and the junction held 7 bases outside the gene matches. The CDR3 reads CAWIGTGLYYGYTF. Written as DNA, the CDR3 is TGTGCCTGGATTGGGACAGGCTTATACTATGGCTACACCTTC.

As for this clone: Distinct nucleotide sequences in the sample also encode this CDR3. The chain is built from TRBV7-2 and TRBJ1-3, with D perhaps matching TRBD1 (5 bases). V lost 0 bases to trimming and J lost 1 base, with 7 bases between them. The CDR3 is 15 residues long. Germline loops: CDR1 SGHTA, CDR2 FQGNSA. The CDR3 loop reads CASSLAGGSGNTIYF. The CDR3 coding sequence is TGTGCCAGCAGCTTAGCTGGGGGGTCTGGAAACACCATATATTTT.

Points on this clone: The sample has other DNA sequences that encode this CDR3 too. The chain employs TRBV20-1 and TRBJ2-7, with 7 bases that match TRBD1. Looked up from germline, CDR1 is DFQATT and CDR2 is SNEGSKA (reference sequence). With 5 bases clipped from V and 5 bases from J, the junction kept 3 bases outside the gene matches. The CDR3 has 11 residues. The CDR3 spells CSAAQGNEQYF. DNA for the CDR3: TGCAGTGCTGCACAGGGGAACGAGCAGTACTTC.

The gene calls are TRBV4-1 and TRBJ1-1, with TRBD1 matching over 7 bases. This CDR3 is built from 17 residues. J lost 4 bases, V lost 1 base, and 12 bases had no gene match. Germline lookup yields CDR1 MGHRA and CDR2 YSYEKL. As DNA, the CDR3 is TGCGCCAGCAGCCAAGTTGATCCTGGGGCAGGGGGCACTGAAGCTTTCTTT. As protein: CASSQVDPGAGGTEAFF.

The table lists this clone with a count of one. This same CDR3 is encoded by further DNA sequences in the sample. The rearrangement uses TRBV6-5 and TRBJ1-2, with unresolved D. CDR1 and CDR2 from the germline V gene are MNHEY and SVGAGI. This CDR3 has 13 amino acids. V gave up 7 bases and J gave up 1 base, with 10 bases separating them. Here the CDR3 DNA reads TGTGCCAGCACCCAGACTGATAACTATGGCTACACCTTC. Amino acids: CASTQTDNYGYTF.

The chain links TRBV4-2 to TRBJ2-7; TRBD2 agrees at 11 bases. Germline CDR1 and CDR2: LGHNA and YNFKEQ. The CDR3 extends over 16 amino acids. The V segment lost 5 bases and the J segment 2 bases; nucleotides outside the gene matches: 8. CDR3 in DNA: TGTGCCAGCAGCTTGCAAGGGACTAGCGGTACCTACGAGCAGTACTTC. Translated: CASSLQGTSGTYEQYF.

The chain has TRBV19 and TRBJ1-2, with 7 bases that match TRBD1. There are 13 residues in the CDR3. V was clipped by 7 bases and J by 4 bases; unmatched bases: 6. Germline V CDR1 and CDR2: LNHDA, SQIVND (reference sequence). The CDR3 DNA reads TGTGCCAGTACCCGAGGGACAGCCTATGGCTACACCTTC. Its translation is CASTRGTAYGYTF. Variable domain in full (rest from reference TRBV19 and TRBJ1-2): DGGITQSPKYLFRKEGQNVTLSCEQNLNHDAMYWYRQDPGQGLRLIYYSQIVNDFQKGDIAEGYSVSREKKESFPLTVTSAQKNPTAFYLCASTRGTAYGYTFGSGTRLTVV.

The chain is built from TRBV30 and TRBJ1-2, with 9 positions matching TRBD1. The CDR3 runs 12 residues. Germline values: CDR1 GTSNPN, CDR2 SVGIG (reference sequence). The V and J ends lost 4 bases and 7 bases, in that order; junction bases with no gene match: 4. The CDR3 DNA reads TGTGCCTGGAAAACAGGGGGCGCTGGCTACACCTTC. Protein sequence: CAWKTGGAGYTF.

V is TRBV30 and J is TRBJ2-2; the D is unclear. CDR3 length: 13 amino acids. Trimming stripped 1 base from V and 5 bases from J, with 8 bases between. Germline V lookup: CDR1 GTSNPN, CDR2 SVGIG (reference sequence). The CDR3 here is CAWSAITTGELFF. The CDR3 DNA follows: TGTGCCTGGAGTGCCATTACTACCGGGGAGCTGTTTTTT.

The chain has TRBV2 and TRBJ1-1; 8 nucleotides agree with TRBD1. V lost 7 bases and J lost 4; bases outside the gene matches: 11. There are 15 residues in the CDR3. Germline CDR1 SNHLY, CDR2 FYNNEI. The CDR3 spells CASTGQGGGSTEAFF. The DNA for the CDR3 is TGTGCCAGCACCGGACAGGGAGGGGGGAGCACTGAAGCTTTCTTT.